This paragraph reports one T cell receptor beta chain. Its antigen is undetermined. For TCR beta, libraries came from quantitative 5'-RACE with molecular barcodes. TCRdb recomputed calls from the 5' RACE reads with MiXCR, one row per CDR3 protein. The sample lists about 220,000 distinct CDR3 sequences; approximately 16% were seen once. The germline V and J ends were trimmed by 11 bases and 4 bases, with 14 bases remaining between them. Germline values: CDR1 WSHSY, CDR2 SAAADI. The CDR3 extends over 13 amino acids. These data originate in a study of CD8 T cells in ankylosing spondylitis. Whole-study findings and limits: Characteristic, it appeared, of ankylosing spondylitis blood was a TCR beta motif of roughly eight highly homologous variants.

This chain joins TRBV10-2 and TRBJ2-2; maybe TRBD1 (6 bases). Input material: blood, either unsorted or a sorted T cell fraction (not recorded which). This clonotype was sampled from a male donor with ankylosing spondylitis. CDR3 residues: CAAQGMGTGELFF. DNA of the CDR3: TGCGCCGCACAGGGTATGGGCACCGGGGAGCTGTTTTTT.